This T cell receptor beta chain was obtained from a study of cytomegalovirus exposure and HLA in healthy donors. As concerns this clone: Its cognate antigen is unknown.

It was with 60 Vbeta and 13 Jbeta primers that the PCR ran. Authors' processing steps: In a later analysis, roughly 86 million unique TCR beta chains included roughly 11 million shared by two or more donors. TCRdb's copy holds only in-frame clones and misses some; the assay was immunoSEQ multiplex PCR. V and J calls and clone size are copied from that table; D and trimming were computed from the DNA. The sample consists of a few hundred thousand clones, under 90% of them appearing once. The study's findings and limits: Looking again later, the authors saw that most CMV-associated TCR beta chains seemed HLA-restricted. An apparent linkage of common viral pathogens to several of the most significant clusters emerged in a later analysis.

The source is a girl aged 2 to 9 in good health and CMV-seronegative. The sequencing sample was made of PBMCs.

Written as DNA, the CDR3 is TGTGCCAGCACCAGCGGGAGGCCGACCTACGAGCAGTACTTC. Translation: CASTSGRPTYEQYF. The gene calls are TRBV11-1 and TRBJ2-7, with 9 bases aligning to TRBD2. Germline V lookup: CDR1 SGHAT, CDR2 FQDESV (reference sequence). The ends lost 7 bases at V and 2 bases at J; junction bases unmatched: 6. The CDR3 spans 14 residues.